A selection of T cell receptor beta chains follows, all from one sample in a study of shared clonotypes between healthy human individuals. TCRdb's copy holds only in-frame clones and misses some; the assay was immunoSEQ multiplex PCR. The repertoire holds some 2.1 million clones, with 90% to 95% as singletons. Sequencing used naive CD4+ T cells sorted from blood. The receptors were sampled from a man between 18 and 35 years old in good health. The CDR3 runs from the conserved cysteine through the conserved F or W. D genes are given only for firm matches. Size is stated for part of the rows, as once, few or many counts, or as a class when the clone is expanded.

J gene,D gene,clone size,V gene,CDR3 DNA,CDR3 protein
TRBJ2-2,-,-,TRBV5-1,TGCGCCAGCAGCATAGGGGGATCGAACACCGGGGAGCTGTTTTTT,CASSIGGSNTGELFF
TRBJ1-5,-,-,TRBV4-3,TGCGCCAGCAGCCAAGATGGGGGTCAGCCCCAGCATTTT,CASSQDGGQPQHF
TRBJ2-1,TRBD1,-,TRBV7-8,TGTGCCAGCCCCGGGACAGGGGGTGACAATGAGCAGTTCTTC,CASPGTGGDNEQFF
TRBJ2-7,-,-,TRBV23-1,TGCGCCAGCAGTCAGGGCCGTTCCTACGAGCAGTACTTC,CASSQGRSYEQYF
TRBJ1-1,-,-,TRBV7-9,TGTGCCAGCAGCTTTCGCGCGGGGGACAACACTGAAGCTTTCTTT,CASSFRAGDNTEAFF
TRBJ1-2,-,-,TRBV6-1,TGTGCCAGCAGCTCCTGGGCCTCCCGTGATGGCTACACCTTC,CASSSWASRDGYTF
TRBJ1-2,TRBD1,-,TRBV5-1,TGCGCCAGCAGCTCCCCCGGGACAGGCATTAACTATGGCTACACCTTC,CASSSPGTGINYGYTF
TRBJ2-2,-,-,TRBV5-4,TGTGCCAGCAGCTTGGGGGCATTAACGACCGGGGAGCTGTTTTTT,CASSLGALTTGELFF
TRBJ1-6,-,-,TRBV28,TGTGCCAGCAGTTTAGCGACAGGCGGCGGTTCACCCCTCCACTTT,CASSLATGGGSPLHF
TRBJ2-5,-,-,TRBV30,TGTGCCTGGAGTGTTATTGGACAATCCGTTGAGACCCAGTACTTC,CAWSVIGQSVETQYF
TRBJ1-1,-,-,TRBV5-6,TGTGCCAGCAGCTTGTTCGGCGAACACATAGGGACTGAAGCTTTCTTT,CASSLFGEHIGTEAFF
TRBJ2-3,TRBD2,-,TRBV5-4,TGTGCCAGCAGCTTAGCGGGAAGCACAGATACGCAGTATTTT,CASSLAGSTDTQYF
TRBJ2-1,TRBD1,-,TRBV30,TGTGCCTGGAGAGACAGGGGGCCAAGGGGACCCTACAATGAGCAGTTCTTC,CAWRDRGPRGPYNEQFF
TRBJ2-7,TRBD2,-,TRBV7-8,TGTGCCAGCAGCTTAGGGTTTCGGCGGGAGGGCCTTCACGAGCAGTACTTC,CASSLGFRREGLHEQYF
TRBJ2-1,TRBD2,-,TRBV18,TGTGCCAGCTCACCTTGGGGACTAGCGGGAGACAATGAGCAGTTCTTC,CASSPWGLAGDNEQFF
TRBJ1-1,-,-,TRBV6-1,TGTGCCAGCAATCCCGGGACTGAAGCTTTCTTT,CASNPGTEAFF
TRBJ2-1,TRBD2,-,TRBV18,TGTGCCAGCTCACCAAATCTGGCGGGAGCAGACTACAATGAGCAGTTCTTC,CASSPNLAGADYNEQFF
TRBJ2-7,-,-,TRBV25-1,TGTGCCAGCAGTGCCCCCAAGGGAGTGGGCGAGCAGTACTTC,CASSAPKGVGEQYF
TRBJ1-2,TRBD1,-,TRBV4-2,TGTGCCAGCAGCCAAGATCCTTTAGCAGGGACAGGGGAGGGCTACACCTTC,CASSQDPLAGTGEGYTF
TRBJ2-7,TRBD1,-,TRBV7-2,TGTGCCACCAGGGACAGCTCCTACGAGCAGTACTTC,CATRDSSYEQYF
TRBJ1-4,-,-,TRBV5-1,TGCGCCAGCAGCTTAGTACCTTCAACTAATGAAAAACTGTTTTTT,CASSLVPSTNEKLFF
TRBJ2-1,TRBD2,-,TRBV11-2,TGTGCCAGCAGTTTTAGCGGGAGGGGCTCCTACAATGAGCAGTTCTTC,CASSFSGRGSYNEQFF
TRBJ1-5,TRBD1,-,TRBV9,TGTGCCAGCAGCGTTACAGGGGACAATCAGCCCCAGCATTTT,CASSVTGDNQPQHF
TRBJ1-1,-,-,TRBV30,TGTGCCTGGAGGCCCGGGGGGCCAACTGAAGCTTTCTTT,CAWRPGGPTEAFF
TRBJ2-3,TRBD2,-,TRBV30,TGTGCCTGGAACAGGAAAATAGCGGGGTACACAGATACGCAGTATTTT,CAWNRKIAGYTDTQYF
TRBJ2-7,-,-,TRBV6-5,TGTGCCAGCAGTTACCCGAGCCGATCGCAGGAGCAGTACTTC,CASSYPSRSQEQYF
TRBJ1-2,-,many,TRBV9,TGTGCCAGCAGCGTCACAGGGAAAGATGGCTACACCTTC,CASSVTGKDGYTF
TRBJ1-5,TRBD1,-,TRBV5-1,TGCGCCAGCAGCTTGGGAGACAGGGACAATCAGCCCCAGCATTTT,CASSLGDRDNQPQHF
TRBJ1-4,TRBD1,-,TRBV28,TGTGCCAGCAGTTTATGGGCCGGGACAGGGTATGAAAAACTGTTTTTT,CASSLWAGTGYEKLFF
TRBJ1-2,TRBD1,-,TRBV2,TGTGCCAGCACTGAGACAGGGGCCTATGGCTACACCTTC,CASTETGAYGYTF
TRBJ2-1,-,-,TRBV5-8,TGTGCCAGCAGCCTACAGGGTTTCTCCTACAATGAGCAGTTCTTC,CASSLQGFSYNEQFF